Below are 9 T cell receptor beta chains sequenced from a single sample in a study of neurological immune-mediated disorders (dated by TCRdb to the late 2010s). Libraries were prepared through 5' RACE. Sequenced using an Illumina HiSeq 2500. The public reads were reanalyzed by TCRdb: fastp trimming at Q25, MiXCR alignment, in-frame beta chains only. Under each unique CDR3 protein, matching rows form one entry showing the most common genes and DNA. Present in this sample are approximately 51,000 distinct CDR3 sequences, about 3% of which were seen just once. 5.9% of the sample belongs to the ten largest clones. The sample consisted of PBMCs. These receptors all come from a man between 35 and 55 years old with multiple sclerosis.

This clonotype was seen at least ten times. This chain connects TRBV5-1 to TRBJ2-7; D call uncertain. Germline CDR1 SGHRS, CDR2 YFSETQ. The CDR3 loop spans 15 amino acids. Trimming took off 0 bases at V and 0 bases at J, with 10 bases between the two ends. The CDR3 DNA follows: TGCGCCAGCAGCTTGGCCAGTTTGGGCTCCTACGAGCAGTACTTC. This encodes CASSLASLGSYEQYF.

At least ten counts were recorded for this clonotype. V usage is TRBV5-6 and J usage is TRBJ1-2, with D perhaps TRBD1 (6 bases). The CDR3 is made up of 16 amino acids. Trimming shortened V by 0 bases and J by 2 bases, and 14 bases separated the two germline ends. The germline gives CDR1 SGHDT, CDR2 YYEEEE. The CDR3: CASSLGFGGSNYGYTF. DNA of the CDR3: TGTGCCAGCAGCTTGGGGTTCGGGGGCTCCAACTATGGCTACACCTTC.

A remark on this clonotype: A junction boundary mismatches the germline segment, possibly from a read error. This chain joins TRBV9 and TRBJ1-6; D not resolved. The V gene's germline CDR1 is SGDLS and CDR2 YYNGEE. CDR3 length: 13 residues. DNA for the CDR3: TGTGCCAGCAGCGTAGACAGTAATTCACCCCTCAACTTT. Its protein is CASSVDSNSPLNF.

This clonotype has a count of ten or more. A much larger clone sits a single nucleotide away, making a read error possible. This chain joins TRBV7-7 and TRBJ2-5; D gene unclear. Germline V gene sequence: CDR1 SSHAT, CDR2 FNYEAQ (reference sequence). The CDR3 has 15 amino acids. CDR3 loop: CASSPGRGKLATQYF. The CDR3 DNA sequence: TGTGCTAGCAGCCCAGGACGTGGGAAGCTCGCGACCCAGTACTTC.

The CDR3 sequence is CASSSLQGRSGYTF. Here the CDR3 DNA reads TGTGCCAGCAGTTCACTACAGGGAAGAAGTGGCTACACCTTC. The chain couples TRBV28 to TRBJ1-2, with a tentative D call TRBD1 (6 bases). CDR1 and CDR2 from the germline V gene are MDHEN and SYDVKM. Deletions cut 4 bases from V and 7 bases from J, with 16 bases between. CDR3 length: 14 residues.

This clonotype was counted ten times or more. V is TRBV5-6 and J is TRBJ2-1; a possible D gene is TRBD2 (6 bases). The CDR3 has 13 amino acids. Germline values: CDR1 SGHDT, CDR2 YYEEEE. V was shortened by 7 bases and J by 4 bases, with 12 bases between the two germline ends. The CDR3 loop reads CASVAGRYNEQFF. The CDR3 nucleotides read TGTGCCAGCGTGGCGGGGCGATACAATGAGCAGTTCTTC. The full variable domain, completed using reference TRBV5-6 and TRBJ2-1, is DAGVTQSPTHLIKTRGQQVTLRCSPKSGHDTVSWYQQALGQGPQFIFQYYEEEERQRGNFPDRFSGHQFPNYSSELNVNALLLGDSALYLCASVAGRYNEQFFGPGTRLTVL.

This clonotype has a count of ten or more. The chain is built from TRBV5-6 and TRBJ2-7, with D possibly being TRBD1 (5 bases). The CDR3 length is 14 residues. V lost 0 bases, J lost 2 bases, and 9 bases lay in between. CDR1 and CDR2 from the germline V gene are SGHDT and YYEEEE. CDR3 DNA: TGTGCCAGCAGCTTGGGCCAGGGCCCCTACGAGCAGTACTTC. It yields the protein CASSLGQGPYEQYF. The full variable domain, completed using reference TRBV5-6 and TRBJ2-7, is DAGVTQSPTHLIKTRGQQVTLRCSPKSGHDTVSWYQQALGQGPQFIFQYYEEEERQRGNFPDRFSGHQFPNYSSELNVNALLLGDSALYLCASSLGQGPYEQYFGPGTRLTVT.

Many counts were recorded for this clonotype. Since a much larger clone is just one base distant, this may be a read error. This chain uses TRBV5-1 with TRBJ1-1, with TRBD1 as a possible D gene (6 bases). Germline V gives CDR1 SGHRS, CDR2 YFSETQ. V lost 3 bases and J lost 1, with 13 bases in between. The CDR3 has 15 amino acids. This CDR3 reads CASSSDGQTNTEAFF. CDR3 coding DNA: TGCGCCAGCAGCTCTGATGGACAGACGAACACTGAAGCTTTCTTT.

The sample holds many counts of this clonotype. The V call is TRBV9, the J call TRBJ2-1, with TRBD2 as a possible D gene (7 bases). Trimming stripped 3 bases from V and 4 bases from J, with 14 bases between. The CDR3 covers 15 residues. The germline V gene encodes CDR1 SGDLS and CDR2 YYNGEE. The CDR3 coding sequence is TGTGCCAGCAGCGCCGAGGGGGGGTGGTACAATGAGCAGTTCTTC. This encodes CASSAEGGWYNEQFF. Full variable domain (outside the CDR3, taken from reference TRBV9 and TRBJ2-1): DSGVTQTPKHLITATGQRVTLRCSPRSGDLSVYWYQQSLDQGLQFLIQYYNGEERAKGNILERFSAQQFPDLHSELNLSSLELGDSALYFCASSAEGGWYNEQFFGPGTRLTVL.